Each of the 11 T cell receptor beta chains below was sequenced from the same sample in a study of T and B cells in COVID-19 patients. BIOMED2 TRB-A/B primer pools were used in multiplex TRB PCR. TCRdb fed the multiplex PCR reads into MiXCR, producing one record per CDR3 protein. The table includes thousands of distinct CDR3 sequences, approximately 22% detected once. Blood genomic DNA input for TRB amplification was about 250-500 ng. The sequencing sample was made of blood. The receptor source for this set is a human donor who had recovered from COVID-19.

By share, this clonotype counts as medium-sized (0.01 to 0.1%). This chain links TRBV7-6 with TRBJ2-3; D gene unclear. Germline V gene lookup returns CDR1 SGHVS and CDR2 FNYEAQ. CDR3 size: 13 residues. Between the trimmed V and J ends, which lost 1 base and 3 bases, there was a span of 5 bases. The CDR3 sequence is CASSLGYTDTQYF. The CDR3 DNA follows: TGTGCCAGCAGCTTAGGTTATACAGATACGCAGTATTTT.

This clonotype was seen only a few times. The chain couples TRBV20-1 to TRBJ2-3; TRBD2 might be the D (7 bases). The CDR3 is 16 amino acids. CDR1 and CDR2 from the germline V gene are DFQATT and SNEGSKA (reference sequence). Trimming left V 0 bases short and J 3 bases short, with 16 bases between. The DNA for the CDR3 is TGCAGTGCTAGAGATTGGGGGGGGGCAGCAACAGATACGCAGTATTTT. As protein: CSARDWGGAATDTQYF.

Relative to its sample, this clonotype is medium-sized. The chain recombines TRBV5-4 with TRBJ2-7, with D hard to call. The CDR3 runs to 14 residues. Germline V CDR1 and CDR2: SGHNT, YYREEE (reference sequence). The V end lost 7 bases, the J end lost 3 bases, and 17 bases lay between the germline ends. CDR3 amino acids: CASSLRPKNYEQYF. The CDR3 DNA sequence: TGTGCCAGCTCCCTTCGTCCAAAGAACTACGAGCAGTACTTC.

This clonotype was counted only a few times. The rearrangement uses TRBV28 and TRBJ2-7; 10 bases map to TRBD1. The CDR3 has 15 residues. V lost 4 bases, J lost 5 bases, and 8 bases stayed unmatched. CDR1 is MDHEN and CDR2 is SYDVKM in the germline V gene. The CDR3 reads CASSSVDRGLNEQYF. The CDR3 region has the DNA TGTGCCAGCAGTTCGGTCGACAGGGGGCTAAACGAGCAGTACTTC. Full variable domain (missing parts from reference TRBV28 and TRBJ2-7): DVKVTQSSRYLVKRTGEKVFLECVQDMDHENMFWYRQDPGLGLRLIYFSYDVKMKEKGDIPEGYSVSREKKERFSLILESASTNQTSMYLCASSSVDRGLNEQYFGPGTRLTVT.

The sample holds a few counts of this clonotype. The CDR3 loop reads CSATTGTGGEEEQFF. In nucleotides, the CDR3 is TGCAGTGCTACGACCGGGACAGGGGGCGAAGAAGAGCAGTTCTTC. V and J are TRBV20-1 and TRBJ2-1, with 12 bases matching TRBD1. CDR1 is DFQATT, CDR2 SNEGSKA, per germline (reference sequence). The V gene end was trimmed by 4 bases and the J gene end by 10 bases; junction bases not matched to a gene: 11. The CDR3 sequence is 15 residues long.

This clonotype turned up a few times. J is TRBJ1-1 and V is TRBV5-3, with unresolved D. TRBV5-3 is classed as an ORF, of uncertain function. V lost 5 bases, J lost 3 bases, and 8 bases lay in between. The CDR3 covers 12 residues. CDR3 region: CARSSDDTEAFF. CDR3 in DNA: TGTGCCAGAAGTTCCGACGACACTGAAGCTTTCTTT.

This clonotype qualifies as medium-sized. CDR3 sequence reads: CASSSPGTALGGTGELFF. DNA of the CDR3: TGCGCCAGCAGCTCACCCGGGACAGCCCTGGGGGGGACCGGGGAGCTGTTTTTT. The rearrangement uses TRBV5-1 and TRBJ2-2; perhaps D is TRBD1 or TRBD2 (7 bases each). The CDR3 consists of 18 residues. V dropped 3 bases and J dropped 5 bases, with 23 bases sitting between them. Germline CDR1 reads SGHRS; CDR2 reads YFSETQ.

This chain connects TRBV6-6 to TRBJ2-1, with a weak D call TRBD1 (6 bases). Germline loops: CDR1 MNHNY, CDR2 SVGAGI (reference sequence). CDR3 length: 13 residues. Between the trimmed V and J ends, which lost 6 bases and 1 base, there was a span of 7 bases. CDR3 loop: CASRDSSYNEQFF. In DNA form, the CDR3 reads TGTGCCAGCAGGGACAGTTCCTACAATGAGCAGTTCTTC.

V gene TRBV5-1 combines with J gene TRBJ1-3; D gene unclear. Germline values: CDR1 SGHRS, CDR2 YFSETQ. With 4 bases removed from V and 3 bases from J, the gap between germline ends came to 5 bases. This CDR3 contains 12 residues. CDR3 protein: CASSESGNTIYF. The CDR3, as DNA: TGCGCCAGCAGCGAAAGTGGAAACACCATATATTTT.

Sample share makes this clonotype medium-sized (0.01 to 0.1%). This rearrangement joins TRBV27 to TRBJ1-6, with no clear D. The CDR3 consists of 13 residues. CDR1 and CDR2 from the germline V gene are MNHEY and SMNVEV (reference sequence). V was pared by 3 bases and J by 8 bases, with 8 bases between. This chain's CDR3 is CASSFVTDSPLHF. The CDR3 DNA follows: TGTGCCAGCAGTTTCGTAACGGATTCACCCCTCCACTTT.

In this sample, this clonotype turned up many times. The chain is built from TRBV27 and TRBJ1-1; D remains unclear. Trimming shortened V by 6 bases and J by 1 base, and 9 bases separated the two germline ends. Germline values: CDR1 MNHEY, CDR2 SMNVEV (reference sequence). The CDR3 totals 13 residues. This CDR3 reads CASSQTENTEAFF. The CDR3 DNA reads as TGTGCCAGCAGCCAAACAGAGAACACTGAAGCTTTCTTT.